This T cell receptor (beta chain) was captured by sequencing in a study of T cell responses to AZD1222 COVID-19 vaccine. Broader study findings: Clonal diversity was possibly underestimated, and white British individuals and females predominated among donors. Only a handful of AZD1222 recipients, several in all, had baseline seropositivity.

Notes on this clone: The antigen remains undetermined.

Trimming removed 4 bases from V and 2 bases from J; junction bases left unmatched: 4. The CDR3 runs to 14 residues. Libraries were prepared by immunoSEQ multiplex PCR; TCRdb keeps only in-frame clonotypes and omits some of them. The sample shows about 110,000 clones, about 88% of them seen only once. The sequence derives from an adult in good health. This chain links TRBV5-3 with TRBJ2-7; 9 nucleotides line up with TRBD1. TRBV5-3 is placed among ORFs of uncertain function. This sample comprised peripheral blood, obtained on day 0 of AZD1222 vaccination. The CDR3 DNA reads TGTGCCAGAAGCCTCCGGGACAGGGCCTACGAGCAGTACGTC. Protein: CARSLRDRAYEQYV.